The 8 T cell receptor beta chains listed next were all sequenced from one sample in a study of blood T cell repertoires in COVID-19. Sequencing was performed with immunoSEQ multiplex PCR; in TCRdb, only in-frame clones are kept and a portion is missing. The sample has around 250,000 clones; around nine tenths are singletons. The sample comprised peripheral blood. These receptors all come from a man aged 40-49 years with active or convalescent COVID-19.

The table lists this clone with a count of one. The J gene is TRBJ2-5, the V gene TRBV3-1 (or the pseudogene TRBV3-2); D might be TRBD2 (5 bases). Germline V lookup: CDR1 LGHDT, CDR2 YNNKEL (reference sequence). The CDR3 covers 15 residues. The V gene lost 3 bases and the J gene lost 2 bases, with 13 bases spanning the gap. This CDR3 is CASSHYGVKQETQYF. The CDR3 nucleotides are TGTGCCAGCAGCCATTACGGGGTAAAACAAGAGACCCAGTACTTC.

The CDR3 sequence: CASSPDSLPGNTIYF. As DNA, the CDR3 is TGCGCCAGCAGCCCCGACAGCCTCCCGGGAAACACCATATATTTT. This sequence joins TRBV5-1 and TRBJ1-3, with D tentatively TRBD1 (5 bases). The CDR3 has 15 amino acids. Trimming took 4 bases from V and 4 from J, leaving 15 bases between them. Looked up from germline, CDR1 is SGHRS and CDR2 is YFSETQ. The whole variable domain, remainder taken from reference TRBV5-1 and TRBJ1-3, is KAGVTQTPRYLIKTRGQQVTLSCSPISGHRSVSWYQQTPGQGLQFLFEYFSETQRNKGNFPGRFSGRQFSNSRSEMNVSTLELGDSALYLCASSPDSLPGNTIYFGEGSWLTVV.

The V and J genes are TRBV12-3 or TRBV12-4 and TRBJ2-7, with 8 bases aligning to TRBD2. This CDR3 is built from 13 residues. After removal of 6 bases from V and 2 bases from J, the junction contained 3 bases not matched to a gene. CDR3 sequence (DNA): TGTGCCAGCAGCCGTAGCGGGACCTACGAGCAGTACTTC. Its translation: CASSRSGTYEQYF.

The chain combines TRBV14 with TRBJ1-2; maybe TRBD1 (5 bases). The CDR3 runs 15 residues. Trimming removed 4 bases from V and 5 bases from J, with 17 bases in between. The V gene's germline CDR1 is SGHDN and CDR2 FVKESK. The CDR3 is CASSPQMDTTYGYTF. CDR3 sequence (DNA): TGTGCCAGCAGCCCCCAGATGGACACGACTTATGGCTACACCTTC.

This clone was recorded once. The chain links TRBV7-8 to TRBJ2-5; D remains unclear. CDR1 is SGHVS and CDR2 is FQNEAQ in the germline V gene. Deletions cut 5 bases from V and 4 bases from J, with 14 bases between. The CDR3 sequence is 14 residues long. CDR3 in DNA: TGTGCCAGCAGCCCGACCGGCCGCGGAGAGACCCAGTACTTC. It codes for CASSPTGRGETQYF.

The chain carries TRBV3-1 (or the pseudogene TRBV3-2) and TRBJ2-1; 12 nucleotides match TRBD2. The CDR3 contains 16 residues. V was pared by 0 bases and J by 9 bases, with 6 bases of the junction left unmatched. Germline CDR1 LGHDT, CDR2 YNNKEL (reference sequence). The CDR3 loop is CASSQEGGLAGREQFF. Here the CDR3 DNA reads TGTGCCAGCAGCCAAGAAGGAGGACTAGCGGGGCGTGAGCAGTTCTTC.

This chain joins TRBV27 and TRBJ1-1; a possible D gene is TRBD1 (5 bases). The germline CDR1 and CDR2 sequences are MNHEY and SMNVEV (reference sequence). The V gene lost 6 bases and the J gene lost 11 bases, with 19 bases spanning the gap. This CDR3 spans 13 amino acids. The CDR3 DNA follows: TGTGCCAGCAGGCCCGGGAGATCAGAGGGGGCTTTCTTT. Amino acid sequence: CASRPGRSEGAFF.

The chain carries TRBV12-3 or TRBV12-4 and TRBJ1-3; D gene ambiguous. This CDR3 is 12 amino acids long. V gave up 8 bases and J gave up 5 bases, with 10 bases separating them. As DNA, the CDR3 is TGTGCCAGCTGTGTACAGCGAAACACCATATATTTT. It specifies CASCVQRNTIYF.